This TCR beta chain is from a study of blood T cells in healthy people across ages. This CDR3 contains 14 residues. V was clipped by 6 bases and J by 4 bases, with 14 bases between them. The germline V gene encodes CDR1 MNHEY and CDR2 SVGAGI. Combining a sample-barcoded 5' primer with a J-beta primer mix, a second PCR ran for roughly 7 to 11 cycles. TCRdb re-called the 5' RACE reads with MiXCR, one entry per CDR3 protein. The table records 1.5 million or so distinct CDR3 sequences, around 42% of them present only once. Broader study findings: The lack of PBMC sorting stopped any conclusive naive versus antigen-experienced comparison. In older individuals, TCR beta diversity per million T cells was lower, falling roughly linearly with age.

The donors, aged roughly 6 to 90, were healthy Caucasians from Russia. The extraction recovered at least 5.5 micrograms of total RNA per sample. Note on this clonotype: The antigen is undetermined. A read error is possible here, since a much larger clone lies one base away.

Sequencing was performed on blood. The chain links TRBV6-5 to TRBJ2-3; no clear D. This clonotype was sampled from a woman aged 18-29 years in good health. The CDR3 bases are TGTGCCAGCAGGCCTACCCACAACGCAGATACGCAGTATTTT. Protein: CASRPTHNADTQYF.